A single sample is the source of the 4 T cell receptor beta chains below, sequenced in a study of beta chain features in type 1 diabetes. What was sequenced were expressed TCRB transcripts, since all of the isolated RNA had been reverse transcribed. The protocol was immunoSEQ multiplex PCR, while the TCRdb copy is restricted to in-frame clones and leaves out a portion. The sample has 500,000 to 700,000 clones, 15% to 18% seen once; the top ten hold about 0.086%. The sample consisted of naive CD4+ T cells from blood. The receptor source for this set is a man aged 18 to 35 in good health.

This clone was recorded a few times. Mismatch with germline at one junction end may stem from a read error. The genes are TRBV28 and TRBJ2-2; D is possibly TRBD2 (5 bases). The CDR3 extends over 9 amino acids. Germline lookup yields CDR1 MDHEN and CDR2 SYDVKM. CDR3 bases: TGTGCCAGCGGCGGGCAGCTGTTTTTT. Its translation is CASGGQLFF.

As to this clone: This specimen includes other DNA sequences encoding the same CDR3. The CDR3 protein is CASSLDISNQPQHF. CDR3 DNA: TGTGCCAGCAGCTTAGACATCAGCAATCAGCCCCAGCATTTT. The genes are TRBV7-2 and TRBJ1-5; no firm D call. V gave up 1 base and J gave up 1 base, with 5 bases separating them. Germline CDR1 SGHTA, CDR2 FQGNSA. The CDR3 runs 14 residues.

This clone was seen a few times. The CDR3 protein is CASSLTGTINTEAFF. In DNA, the CDR3 is TGTGCCAGCAGTTTAACCGGGACAATTAACACTGAAGCTTTCTTT. The chain is built from TRBV27 and TRBJ1-1; D perhaps matches TRBD1 (6 bases). Germline assignment: CDR1 MNHEY and CDR2 SMNVEV (reference sequence). The length of the CDR3 is 15 residues. V lost 2 bases to trimming and J lost 2 bases, with 12 bases between them.

The chain joins TRBV7-2 to TRBJ1-2, with TRBD1 matching 7 bases. The CDR3 covers 14 residues. Germline CDR1 reads SGHTA; CDR2 reads FQGNSA. Germline trimming cut 4 bases from V and 4 bases from J; bases unmatched to any gene: 6. The CDR3, as DNA: TGTGCCAGCAGCTCCGAGGGACAGTCCTATGGCTACACCTTC. Amino acids: CASSSEGQSYGYTF.